This T cell receptor (beta chain) was identified in a study of blood T cell repertoires in COVID-19. Method: immunoSEQ multiplex PCR; TCRdb's copy keeps in-frame clones and lacks some. The sample lists 150,000 to 200,000 clones; 65% to 85% were seen once. This receptor was identified in a woman aged 25 to 39 with acute or convalescent COVID-19. The specimen was peripheral blood.

The CDR3 loop reads CASSQNDPGQGANEQFF. The CDR3 nucleotides are TGTGCCAGCTCTCAGAACGACCCGGGACAGGGGGCTAATGAGCAGTTCTTC. The chain couples TRBV18 to TRBJ2-1, with 12 positions matching TRBD1. The CDR3 consists of 17 residues. Germline values: CDR1 KGHSH, CDR2 LQKENI. The J segment lost 7 bases and the V segment lost 6 bases, leaving 13 bases of the junction unmatched.